These 18 T cell receptor beta chains were sequenced from one sample in a study of blood T cell repertoires in COVID-19. Assay used: immunoSEQ multiplex PCR; TCRdb lists only in-frame clones, some missing. The table records 300,000 to 400,000 clones, 80% to 90% of them present only once. The material sequenced was PBMCs or T cells enriched from blood (not recorded which). The source is a woman aged 40 to 50 with acute COVID-19.

The chain uses TRBV5-3 and TRBJ2-2; 9 bases are a match to TRBD2. TRBV5-3 falls under the ORF class, with uncertain function. This CDR3 comprises 18 residues. J gave up 1 base and V 4 bases, and 11 bases lay outside the gene matches. The CDR3 reads CARSPVVAGDKNTGELFF. CDR3 DNA sequence: TGTGCCAGAAGCCCTGTGGTAGCGGGGGACAAGAACACCGGGGAGCTGTTTTTT.

This clone was seen only a few times. The chain is built from TRBV7-2 and TRBJ1-2; D gene unclear. Germline CDR1 and CDR2: SGHTA and FQGNSA. Trimming left V 5 bases short and J 4 bases short, with 17 bases between. The CDR3 spans 15 residues. CDR3 bases: TGTGCCAGCAGCCCCACTACCTTGACGGGCTATGGCTACACCTTC. It is translated as CASSPTTLTGYGYTF.

The chain has TRBV15 and TRBJ2-7; D ambiguous. This CDR3 is 15 amino acids long. Between the trimmed V and J ends, which lost 0 bases and 6 bases, there was a span of 15 bases. The germline CDR1 and CDR2 sequences are LNHNV and YYDKDF (reference sequence). The CDR3 bases are TGTGCCACCAGCAGAGATGGTAAGACACTCGGCGAGCAGTACTTC. Its translation: CATSRDGKTLGEQYF.

The chain uses TRBV19 and TRBJ1-4, with D perhaps TRBD1 (6 bases). The CDR3 sequence is 15 residues long. Germline V gives CDR1 LNHDA, CDR2 SQIVND (reference sequence). V was shortened by 7 bases and J by 7 bases, with 19 bases between the two germline ends. CDR3 residues: CASTYLGARGEKLFF. Here the CDR3 DNA reads TGTGCCAGTACCTATCTGGGGGCCCGAGGTGAAAAACTGTTTTTT.

The chain couples TRBV5-6 to TRBJ2-5; D may be TRBD1 (7 bases). The germline V gene has CDR1 SGHDT and CDR2 YYEEEE. The CDR3 is 15 residues long. V gave up 2 bases and J gave up 3 bases, with 14 bases separating them. The CDR3: CASSLGGTVKETQYF. The CDR3 nucleotides read TGTGCCAGCAGCTTAGGAGGGACAGTGAAAGAGACCCAGTACTTC.

The V gene is TRBV5-4, the J gene TRBJ2-1, with D possibly being TRBD2 (6 bases). V was pared by 2 bases and J by 13 bases, with 16 bases between. The CDR3 is 13 residues long. CDR1 and CDR2 from the germline V gene are SGHNT and YYREEE (reference sequence). Here the CDR3 reads CASSLEGGIPQFF. The CDR3 DNA sequence: TGTGCCAGCAGCTTAGAGGGCGGGATCCCCCAGTTCTTC.

The V call is TRBV5-1, the J call TRBJ2-3; weak D call: TRBD2 (5 bases). V lost 3 bases and J lost 1, with 15 bases in between. This CDR3 region has 16 residues. The V gene's germline CDR1 is SGHRS and CDR2 YFSETQ. The CDR3 sequence: CASSSTPSRGTDTQYF. CDR3 in DNA: TGCGCCAGCAGCTCGACCCCATCGCGGGGCACAGATACGCAGTATTTT.

This rearrangement joins TRBV5-1 to TRBJ2-2, with a tentative D call TRBD1 (5 bases). CDR1 SGHRS and CDR2 YFSETQ come from the germline V gene. The CDR3 is 14 residues long. V was clipped by 4 bases and J by 6 bases, with 13 bases between them. In DNA, the CDR3 is TGCGCCAGCAGCCCGTTAGGGGTCTCCGGGGAGCTGTTTTTT. This encodes CASSPLGVSGELFF.

J is TRBJ1-2 and V is TRBV9; D is undetermined. The V end was cut by 0 bases, the J end by 3 bases, with 9 bases between. Germline V gives CDR1 SGDLS, CDR2 YYNGEE. CDR3 length: 14 residues. The CDR3 DNA reads as TGTGCCAGCAGCGTAGGCCCCCCGGACTATGGCTACACCTTC. Its translation: CASSVGPPDYGYTF. The whole variable domain, filled in from reference TRBV9 and TRBJ1-2, reads DSGVTQTPKHLITATGQRVTLRCSPRSGDLSVYWYQQSLDQGLQFLIQYYNGEERAKGNILERFSAQQFPDLHSELNLSSLELGDSALYFCASSVGPPDYGYTFGSGTRLTVV.

The chain combines TRBV27 with TRBJ2-7; TRBD1 agrees at 7 bases. CDR1 is MNHEY and CDR2 is SMNVEV in the germline V gene (reference sequence). The CDR3 extends over 14 amino acids. Germline trimming cut 1 base from V and 3 bases from J; bases unmatched to any gene: 3. CDR3 loop: CASSLYRGHYEQYF. The CDR3 nucleotides are TGTGCCAGCAGTTTATATAGGGGGCACTACGAGCAGTACTTC.

The sample holds a few counts of this clone. This rearrangement joins TRBV4-3 to TRBJ1-2; 8 nucleotides align to TRBD1. V gave up 4 bases and J gave up 4 bases; unmatched junction bases: 8. The germline V gene encodes CDR1 LGHNA and CDR2 YSLEER. The length of the CDR3 is 15 residues. The CDR3 DNA sequence: TGCGCCAGCAGCCTTTCGGGGGGACAGGTCTATGGCTACACCTTC. Its protein product is CASSLSGGQVYGYTF.

This clone has just a few counts. V and J are TRBV4-3 and TRBJ1-2; no definite D call. Germline values: CDR1 LGHNA, CDR2 YSLEER. V was trimmed by 1 base and J by 4 bases, leaving 10 bases between them. This CDR3 has 14 amino acids. The CDR3 loop is CASSQAIVSYGYTF. DNA for the CDR3: TGCGCCAGCAGCCAAGCGATAGTTTCCTATGGCTACACCTTC.

The J gene is TRBJ2-1, the V gene TRBV5-1, with 9 bases identical to TRBD2. CDR3 length equals 17 residues. Per germline, CDR1 SGHRS and CDR2 YFSETQ. The junction had 9 bases not matched to a gene; V was cut back by 0 bases and J by 5 bases. CDR3: CASSLVLAAGGNNEQFF. The CDR3 DNA follows: TGCGCCAGCAGCTTGGTATTGGCGGCGGGGGGGAACAATGAGCAGTTCTTC.

The V and J genes are TRBV5-1 and TRBJ1-1; D call uncertain. Germline V lookup: CDR1 SGHRS, CDR2 YFSETQ. Trimming removed 4 bases from V and 1 base from J, with 11 bases in between. The CDR3 has 14 residues. The CDR3 nucleotides read TGCGCCAGCAGCCTCCTCGGTTCGAACACTGAAGCTTTCTTT. It translates to CASSLLGSNTEAFF.

CDR3 nucleotide sequence: TGTGCCAGCAGCTTAGGTTTTTCCGCGGGGGTAGCCTCTGGGGCCAACGTCCTGACTTTC. It encodes CASSLGFSAGVASGANVLTF. V is TRBV5-5 and J is TRBJ2-6, with TRBD2 matching 7 bases. The CDR3 is 20 residues long. Per germline, CDR1 SGHKS and CDR2 YYEKEE (reference sequence). The V gene end was trimmed by 2 bases and the J gene end by 0 bases; junction bases not matched to a gene: 14.

J is TRBJ1-2 and V is TRBV19; D call uncertain. With 5 bases removed from V and 4 bases from J, the gap between germline ends came to 17 bases. The germline V gene has CDR1 LNHDA and CDR2 SQIVND (reference sequence). The CDR3 consists of 15 residues. CDR3 sequence reads: CASSGMTRFSYGYTF. CDR3 sequence (DNA): TGTGCCAGTAGTGGAATGACAAGATTCTCCTATGGCTACACCTTC.

This clone was counted once. V and J are TRBV18 and TRBJ2-7; the match to TRBD2 covers 11 bases. Germline-derived CDR1 and CDR2 are KGHSH and LQKENI. The ends lost 4 bases at V and 2 bases at J; junction bases unmatched: 4. The CDR3 is 15 residues long. Here the CDR3 DNA reads TGTGCCAGCTCACTAGGGACTAGCGGAACCTACGAGCAGTACTTC. Translating it yields CASSLGTSGTYEQYF.

V and J are TRBV28 and TRBJ2-7; 8 bases match TRBD2. The CDR3 extends over 13 amino acids. With V trimmed by 7 bases and J by 6 bases, 8 bases remained unmatched. Germline V CDR1 and CDR2: MDHEN, SYDVKM. CDR3 amino acids: CASKTGGPAEQYF. DNA of the CDR3: TGTGCCAGCAAAACGGGAGGGCCCGCCGAGCAGTACTTC.